This paragraph covers one T cell receptor beta chain sequence. RNA was extracted with the RNeasy kit, and a quantity of about 0.45 to 1 ug was reverse transcribed using random hexamers. TCRdb analysed the immunoSEQ multiplex PCR reads with MiXCR anew, one entry per CDR3 protein. The sample includes 100,000 to 150,000 distinct CDR3 sequences, around 94% of them seen just once. These data come from a study of CD8 T cells in Susac syndrome. The V gene's germline CDR1 is MNHEY and CDR2 SVGAGI. The CDR3 extends over 14 amino acids. V lost 4 bases, J lost 3 bases, and 13 bases lay in between. The chain uses TRBV6-5 and TRBJ2-7; D perhaps matches TRBD2 (6 bases). Sequenced: CD4+ T cells from PBMCs. The TCR originated in a human donor in good health. The CDR3 sequence: CASSLQRASYEQYF. DNA of the CDR3: TGTGCCAGCAGTTTGCAGCGGGCTAGCTACGAGCAGTACTTC.